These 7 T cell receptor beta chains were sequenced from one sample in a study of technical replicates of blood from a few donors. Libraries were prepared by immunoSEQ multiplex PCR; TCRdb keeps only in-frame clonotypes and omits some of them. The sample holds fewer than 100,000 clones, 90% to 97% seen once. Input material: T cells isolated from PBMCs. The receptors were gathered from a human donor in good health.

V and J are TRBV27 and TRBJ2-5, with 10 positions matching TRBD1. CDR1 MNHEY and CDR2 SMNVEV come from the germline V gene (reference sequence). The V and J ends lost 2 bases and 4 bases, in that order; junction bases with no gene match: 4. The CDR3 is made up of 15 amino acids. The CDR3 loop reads CASSLQTGGRETQYF. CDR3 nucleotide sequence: TGTGCCAGCAGTTTACAGACAGGGGGCCGAGAGACCCAGTACTTC.

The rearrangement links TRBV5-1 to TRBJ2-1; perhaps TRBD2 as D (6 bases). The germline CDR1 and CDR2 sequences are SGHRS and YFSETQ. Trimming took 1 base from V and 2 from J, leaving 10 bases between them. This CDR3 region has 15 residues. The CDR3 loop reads CASSLTGAAYNEQFF. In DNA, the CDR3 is TGCGCCAGCAGCTTGACGGGAGCGGCCTACAATGAGCAGTTCTTC.

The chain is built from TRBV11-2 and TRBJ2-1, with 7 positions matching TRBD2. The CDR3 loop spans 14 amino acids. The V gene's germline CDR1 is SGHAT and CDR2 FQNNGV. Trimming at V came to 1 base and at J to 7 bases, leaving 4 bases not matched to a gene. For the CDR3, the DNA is TGTGCCAGCAGCTTAGGGGGGGGTCAGAATGAGCAGTTCTTC. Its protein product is CASSLGGGQNEQFF.

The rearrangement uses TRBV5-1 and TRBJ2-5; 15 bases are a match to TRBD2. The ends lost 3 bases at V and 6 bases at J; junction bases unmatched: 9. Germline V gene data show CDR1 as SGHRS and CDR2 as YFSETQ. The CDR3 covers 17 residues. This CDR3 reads CASSSSGTSGGRKTQYF. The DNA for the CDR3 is TGCGCCAGCAGCTCATCCGGGACTAGCGGGGGGAGGAAGACCCAGTACTTC. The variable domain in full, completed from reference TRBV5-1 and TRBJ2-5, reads KAGVTQTPRYLIKTRGQQVTLSCSPISGHRSVSWYQQTPGQGLQFLFEYFSETQRNKGNFPGRFSGRQFSNSRSEMNVSTLELGDSALYLCASSSSGTSGGRKTQYFGPGTRLLVL.

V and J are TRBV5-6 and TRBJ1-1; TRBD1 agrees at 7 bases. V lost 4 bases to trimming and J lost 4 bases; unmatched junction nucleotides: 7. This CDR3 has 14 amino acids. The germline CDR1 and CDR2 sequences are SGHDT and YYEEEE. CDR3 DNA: TGTGCCAGCAGCGGAGACAGGGTGGTCACTGAAGCTTTCTTT. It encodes CASSGDRVVTEAFF.

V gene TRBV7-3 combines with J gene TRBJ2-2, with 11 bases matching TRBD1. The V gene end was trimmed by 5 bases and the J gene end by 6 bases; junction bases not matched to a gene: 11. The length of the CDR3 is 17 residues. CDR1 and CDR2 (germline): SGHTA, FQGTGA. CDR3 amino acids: CASSQNPGTGGAGELFF. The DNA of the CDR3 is TGTGCCAGCAGCCAAAACCCGGGGACAGGGGGGGCCGGGGAGCTGTTTTTT.

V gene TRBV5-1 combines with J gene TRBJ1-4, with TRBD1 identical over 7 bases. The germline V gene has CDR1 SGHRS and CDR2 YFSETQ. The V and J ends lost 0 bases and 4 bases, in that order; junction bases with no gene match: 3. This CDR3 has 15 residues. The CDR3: CASSLGTGINEKLFF. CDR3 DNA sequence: TGCGCCAGCAGCTTGGGGACAGGTATTAATGAAAAACTGTTTTTT.